Each of the 3 T cell receptor beta chains below was sequenced from the same sample in a study of blood T cell repertoires in COVID-19. Method: immunoSEQ multiplex PCR; TCRdb's copy keeps in-frame clones and lacks some. The table records about 300,000 clones, around 87% of them present only once. The sequenced sample consisted of peripheral blood. These receptors all come from a man between 65 and 80 years old with acute or convalescent COVID-19.

This clone was observed a few times. J is TRBJ2-1 and V is TRBV24-1; D is possibly TRBD2 (5 bases). CDR3 length equals 15 residues. V was cut by 3 bases and J by 0 bases, with 8 bases left in between. The germline CDR1 and CDR2 sequences are KGHDR and SFDVKD. In DNA, the CDR3 is TGTGCCACCAGTGATAGCGGCAGCTCCTACAATGAGCAGTTCTTC. Translated, it gives CATSDSGSSYNEQFF.

The chain combines TRBV9 with TRBJ2-5; no clear D. The length of the CDR3 is 16 residues. Germline V CDR1 and CDR2: SGDLS, YYNGEE. The V gene lost 1 base and the J gene lost 1 base, with 14 bases spanning the gap. This CDR3 reads CASSVTPQAPQETQYF. The CDR3 bases are TGTGCCAGCAGCGTAACTCCCCAGGCCCCCCAAGAGACCCAGTACTTC. The full variable domain, rest sourced from reference TRBV9 and TRBJ2-5, is DSGVTQTPKHLITATGQRVTLRCSPRSGDLSVYWYQQSLDQGLQFLIQYYNGEERAKGNILERFSAQQFPDLHSELNLSSLELGDSALYFCASSVTPQAPQETQYFGPGTRLLVL.

This clone is a singleton in its sample. The chain carries TRBV6-5 and TRBJ2-7; D is undetermined. V lost 8 bases and J 5 bases, leaving 13 bases between the germline ends. The V gene's germline CDR1 is MNHEY and CDR2 SVGAGI. The CDR3 is 12 residues long. The DNA for the CDR3 is TGTGCCAGCGGTCGCCAGTCCCACGAGCAGTACTTC. It is translated as CASGRQSHEQYF.